Listed below are T cell receptor beta chains from one sample, sequenced in a study of CXCR3-negative and CXCR3-positive naive CD8 T cells. TCRdb re-called the 5' RACE reads, yielding one record per CDR3 amino acid sequence without DNA. Its listing shows fewer than 55,000 distinct CDR3 sequences. Sequencing used naive CXCR3- CD8+ T cells from blood. The receptor source for this set is a human donor in good health. Some clones in this sample may be carry-over from other donors' samples. The CDR3 runs from the conserved cysteine through the conserved F or W. Each record gives: CDR3 protein, J gene, clone size, V gene. Size is stated for part of the rows, as once, few or many counts, or as a class when the clone is expanded.

CASSARDRVDDIQYF	TRBJ2-4	-	TRBV5-1
CASSTREAAGSKQYF	TRBJ2-7	-	TRBV12-3/TRBV12-4
CASSLSPGSEQFF	TRBJ2-1	-	TRBV7-3
CASRRETGTSGTSYNEQFF	TRBJ2-1	-	TRBV12-3/TRBV12-4
CASSTSSGGRPEAFF	TRBJ1-1	-	TRBV7-8
CASSAEGTGTPYEQYF	TRBJ2-7	-	TRBV9
CASSPNPGVGTEAFF	TRBJ1-1	-	TRBV27
CASSLKLAGLDTQYF	TRBJ2-3	-	TRBV12-3/TRBV12-4
CASSYGGNNNEQFF	TRBJ2-1	-	TRBV6-2/TRBV6-3
CATSRVGDTQYF	TRBJ2-3	-	TRBV15
CASSYGTGEYNEQFF	TRBJ2-1	-	TRBV12-3/TRBV12-4
CASSYSNTEAFF	TRBJ1-1	-	TRBV6-5
CSVGGTDTQYF	TRBJ2-3	-	TRBV29-1
CSARGAVASGANVLTF	TRBJ2-6	-	TRBV20-1
CASSPWGPEGEQYF	TRBJ2-7	-	TRBV21-1
CASSQSRMSEKLFF	TRBJ1-4	medium-sized	TRBV4-3
CASSLVGRSNYEQYF	TRBJ2-7	-	TRBV7-2
CASRETGQLNF	TRBJ1-3	-	TRBV12-3/TRBV12-4
CAWSGGTGELFF	TRBJ2-2	-	TRBV30
CASSAPRDRNF	TRBJ2-7	-	TRBV9
CASQQRETQYF	TRBJ2-5	-	TRBV6-6
CASSPDRGHEAFF	TRBJ1-1	-	TRBV12-3/TRBV12-4
CASSPTRPNTGELFF	TRBJ2-2	-	TRBV6-2/TRBV6-3
CSALSQGMPSYEQYF	TRBJ2-7	-	TRBV20-1
CASSPSGLGEQFF	TRBJ2-1	-	TRBV12-3/TRBV12-4
CASSSAGTRTYEQYF	TRBJ2-7	-	TRBV27
CASSQDWGEQYF	TRBJ2-7	medium-sized	TRBV4-3
CASSARLGTSGSNEQFF	TRBJ2-1	-	TRBV6-2/TRBV6-3
CASSKVTFPGDQPQHF	TRBJ1-5	-	TRBV21-1
CASSGHGREQYF	TRBJ2-7	-	TRBV7-9
CASTSGGAYNEQFF	TRBJ2-1	-	TRBV2
CSARAAGEIDEQFF	TRBJ2-1	-	TRBV20-1
CASLEGETYNEQFF	TRBJ2-1	-	TRBV6-2/TRBV6-3
CASSSQQGANSYEQYF	TRBJ2-7	-	TRBV28
CASSLGRVNTEAFF	TRBJ1-1	-	TRBV28
CASSLAAAASGERAQETQYF	TRBJ2-5	-	TRBV7-9
CASITGTAAEAFF	TRBJ1-1	-	TRBV21-1
CASSYSGDTQYF	TRBJ2-3	-	TRBV6-6
CSVEYLRQDEQFF	TRBJ2-1	-	TRBV29-1
CASSDGHPTGEQYF	TRBJ2-7	-	TRBV25-1
CASSPPDRAKMEQYF	TRBJ2-7	-	TRBV12-3/TRBV12-4
CASKPWDLGGNTEAFF	TRBJ1-1	-	TRBV12-3/TRBV12-4
CASSSLVGNEQFF	TRBJ2-1	-	TRBV7-2
CASSYDSNTGELFF	TRBJ2-2	-	TRBV6-5